These T cell receptor beta chains were read from a single sample in a study of human T cells and chemical hapten exposure. Using its own MiXCR run on the RACE reads, TCRdb lists one record per CDR3 protein. The sample records about 120,000 distinct CDR3 sequences, roughly 15% being singletons. The sequencing used whole blood, collected in connection with sensitization to the hapten diphenylcyclopropenone (DPC). These receptors were obtained from a man aged 18-30 years with alopecia areata. Some clones in this sample may be carry-over from other donors' samples. The CDR3 runs from the conserved cysteine through the conserved F or W. D genes are given only for firm matches. The size entry is marked missing in some rows and otherwise reads once, few, many or a size class.

j_call v_call d_call clone_size cdr3_nt cdr3_aa
TRBJ2-2 TRBV7-3 TRBD2 . TGTGCCAGCAGCTCTACCCCTAGCGGGGGAGCGGTAACCGGGGAGCTGTTTTTT CASSSTPSGGAVTGELFF
TRBJ2-2 TRBV19 TRBD1 few TGTGCCAGTACCTCACCGGGACAGGTTACCGGGGAGCTGTTTTTT CASTSPGQVTGELFF
TRBJ1-1 TRBV19 . many TGTGCCAGTAGTATAGAAGCAGGGGTGAGCACTGAAGCTTTCTTT CASSIEAGVSTEAFF
TRBJ2-5 TRBV6-6 . few TGTGCCAGCAGTTACGTAGCCGGGCAAGAGACCCAGTACTTC CASSYVAGQETQYF
TRBJ2-3 TRBV7-9 . few TGTGCCAGCAGCTTAGCGATGGATACGCAGTATTTT CASSLAMDTQYF
TRBJ2-2 TRBV25-1 . many TGTGCCAGCAGTGAATGGTATAAGGGCCCGAACACCGGGGAGCTGTTTTTT CASSEWYKGPNTGELFF
TRBJ2-2 TRBV29-1 . . TGCAGCGTTTTCACCGGGGAGCTGTTTTTT CSVFTGELFF
TRBJ1-1 TRBV29-1 . . TGCAGCGTTGAATTTGTGGCAGGGGAAGCTTTCTTT CSVEFVAGEAFF
TRBJ2-5 TRBV6-6 . . TGTGCCAGCAGTTACGACGGAACATCTGGCGAGACCCAGTACTTC CASSYDGTSGETQYF
TRBJ1-1 TRBV10-3 TRBD1 . TGTGCCAGTCCGACAGGGTTGAACACTGAAGCTTTCTTT CASPTGLNTEAFF
TRBJ2-7 TRBV9 . . TGTGCCAGCAGCCAACAGGGAAGGCCCTACGAGCAGTACTTC CASSQQGRPYEQYF
TRBJ1-5 TRBV3-1 . . TGTGCCAGCAGCCAAGGTCGTAGGGTTGGCACTCAGCCCCAGCATTTT CASSQGRRVGTQPQHF
TRBJ2-2 TRBV20-1 TRBD2 few TGCAGTGCTAGGGTTAGCGGGGCTGTCACCGGGGAGCTGTTTTTT CSARVSGAVTGELFF
TRBJ2-2 TRBV5-4 . . TGTGCCAGCCCAAGAGAGGGCAGTAACACCGGGGAGCTGTTTTTT CASPREGSNTGELFF
TRBJ2-3 TRBV6-4 . . TGTGCCAGCAGTGACGGTCTGAGCGGCACAGATACGCAGTATTTT CASSDGLSGTDTQYF
TRBJ2-3 TRBV4-1 . many TGCGCCAGCAGTCTAAGGCAGAGTAGCGGATGGGGTACGCAGTATTTT CASSLRQSSGWGTQYF
TRBJ2-7 TRBV18 . few TGTGCCAGCTCACCCCGACAGGGCCTAGCGGCCTACGAGCAGTACTTC CASSPRQGLAAYEQYF
TRBJ2-1 TRBV7-2 . few TGTGCCAGCCGGAGGGACAATGAGCAGTTCTTC CASRRDNEQFF
TRBJ1-3 TRBV28 . . TGTGCCAGCAGTTTTGTGGGTAGAAACACCATATATTTT CASSFVGRNTIYF
TRBJ1-5 TRBV20-1 . . TGCAGTGCTAGAGAGGGCGGTCAGCCCCAGCATTTT CSAREGGQPQHF
TRBJ1-6 TRBV6-5 . . TGTGCCAGCAGACCCGGACAGAAAATCCGAGTATCACCCCTCCACTTT CASRPGQKIRVSPLHF
TRBJ1-2 TRBV6-5 . many TGTGCCAGCAGAAAACCTACCCATGGCTACACCTTC CASRKPTHGYTF
TRBJ1-1 TRBV4-1 . few TGCGCCAGCAGCCAAGGGGGCGGCGTGAACACTGAAGCTTTCTTT CASSQGGGVNTEAFF
TRBJ2-3 TRBV5-1 . . TGCGCCAGCAGCTTGAGGGGACGCGGGGCCAGCACAGATACGCAGTATTTT CASSLRGRGASTDTQYF
TRBJ2-7 TRBV7-2 . . TGTGCCAGCAGCCTTCGACAGGGAGGGTCGTACGAGCAGTACTTC CASSLRQGGSYEQYF
TRBJ2-5 TRBV28 . . TGTGCCAGCAGTTTAGGGCTGCCTCAAGAGACCCAGTACTTC CASSLGLPQETQYF
TRBJ1-6 TRBV7-9 . many TGTGCCAGCAGCTTAGTGCGTGTCGGGGGTAATTCACCCCTCCACTTT CASSLVRVGGNSPLHF
TRBJ2-3 TRBV20-1 . . TGCAGTGCCGCACGGGGTGCAGATACGCAGTATTTT CSAARGADTQYF
TRBJ2-1 TRBV29-1 TRBD1 once TGCAGCGTTGATGACAGGGAAGCCAATGAGCAGTTCTTC CSVDDREANEQFF
TRBJ1-1 TRBV5-8 . . TGTGCCAGCAGCTTGGGACAAAACATTATGAACACTGAAGCTTTCTTT CASSLGQNIMNTEAFF
TRBJ1-1 TRBV6-5 . . TGTGCCAGCAGCCCTGCGCAGAGGAAATTGAACACTGAAGCTTTCTTT CASSPAQRKLNTEAFF
TRBJ2-7 TRBV28 . . TGTGCCAGCAAAAGAGGACAGATCTCTTACGAGCAGTACTTC CASKRGQISYEQYF
TRBJ2-2 TRBV6-5 . . TGTGCCAGCAGTTACCAGGGGCCAGGGGTGACCGGGGAGCTGTTTTTT CASSYQGPGVTGELFF
TRBJ2-3 TRBV11-2 TRBD2 . TGTGCCAGCAGCTTAGAGGGACGGACTAGCGGATACACAGATACGCAGTATTTT CASSLEGRTSGYTDTQYF
TRBJ2-1 TRBV24-1 TRBD2 . TGTGCCACCAGTGCCGCACGGACTAGCGGGGACAATGAGCAGTTCTTC CATSAARTSGDNEQFF
TRBJ2-3 TRBV5-4 . . TGTGCCAGCAGCTCCGGACAGCGCACAGATACGCAGTATTTT CASSSGQRTDTQYF
TRBJ1-4 TRBV4-1 . few TGCGCCAGCAGCCTTGTCCCGGGACTTTCAACTAATGAAAAACTGTTTTTT CASSLVPGLSTNEKLFF
TRBJ2-1 TRBV6-5 . . TGCGCCAGTGCCGGGGTGGGTGAGCAGTTCTTC CASAGVGEQFF
TRBJ2-1 TRBV10-3 TRBD1 . TGTGCCATCAGTGAGTCAAGGGGGCATGAGCAGTTCTTC CAISESRGHEQFF
TRBJ1-2 TRBV9 . few TGTGCCAGCAGCGTAGCGGGCAACAACTATGGCTACACCTTC CASSVAGNNYGYTF
TRBJ1-4 TRBV12-3/TRBV12-4 TRBD1 few TGTGCCAGCAGCGGACAGGGAGGTGAAAAACTGTTTTTT CASSGQGGEKLFF
TRBJ2-3 TRBV20-1 TRBD1 few TGCAGTGCTAGAATACAGGGGGCAGATACGCAGTATTTT CSARIQGADTQYF
TRBJ1-1 TRBV27 . many TGTGCCAGCAGTTTCGGGGGTAACACTGAAGCTTTCTTT CASSFGGNTEAFF
TRBJ1-5 TRBV10-3 . few TGTGCCATCAGCGGGGATTTTAGTCAGCCCCAGCATTTT CAISGDFSQPQHF
TRBJ2-3 TRBV7-2 TRBD2 many TGTGCCAGCAGCTCAGGACTAGCGGGGGTTAATACGCAGTATTTT CASSSGLAGVNTQYF
TRBJ1-4 TRBV21-1 . few TGTGCCAGCAGCAATTTACGATCAACTAATGAAAAACTGTTTTTT CASSNLRSTNEKLFF